These 31 T cell receptor beta chains came from one sample sequenced in a study of blood T cells in healthy people across ages. A J-beta primer mix and a sample-barcoded 5' primer were used in a second PCR of roughly 7 to 12 cycles. TCRdb processed the 5' RACE reads anew with MiXCR; each CDR3 protein has one entry. The top ten hold 20% to 25% of the sample, which has approximately 2,000,000 distinct CDR3 sequences, approximately 39% seen once. Sequences were obtained from blood. The receptor source for this set is a human donor in good health.

The CDR3 nucleotides are TGCAGCGCTGGAGGGGAAGGGGGACGGGGCACTGAAGCTTTCTTT. Translation gives CSAGGEGGRGTEAFF. This sequence joins TRBV29-1 and TRBJ1-1; TRBD1 is a possible D gene (6 bases). Germline-derived CDR1 and CDR2 are SQVTM and ANQGSEA. The CDR3 loop spans 15 amino acids. The V end lost 7 bases, the J end lost 4 bases, and 22 bases lay between the germline ends.

This clonotype was counted a few times. The V call is TRBV7-2, the J call TRBJ2-3; 8 positions match TRBD2. Germline CDR1 is SGHTA and CDR2 is FQGNSA. The CDR3 runs to 16 residues. Trimming cost V 4 bases and J 1 base; bases outside gene matches: 7. CDR3 DNA sequence: TGTGCCAGCAGCTCCCAAAGCGGGGGAGGCACAGATACGCAGTATTTT. Amino acids: CASSSQSGGGTDTQYF. Drawing the rest from reference TRBV7-2 and TRBJ2-3, the complete variable domain is GAGVSQSPSNKVTEKGKDVELRCDPISGHTALYWYRQSLGQGLEFLIYFQGNSAPDKSGLPSDRFSAERTGGSVSTLTIQRTQQEDSAVYLCASSSQSGGGTDTQYFGPGTRLTVL.

The chain couples TRBV27 to TRBJ1-6; the match to TRBD1 covers 10 bases. Trimming removed 6 bases from V and 9 bases from J; junction bases left unmatched: 8. The CDR3 is 15 residues long. Germline lookup yields CDR1 MNHEY and CDR2 SMNVEV (reference sequence). Written as DNA, the CDR3 is TGTGCCAGCAGGGAGGACAGGGGGTCCTTTTCACCCCTCCACTTT. This translates into CASREDRGSFSPLHF.

This clonotype was picked up a small number of times. The chain links TRBV7-2 to TRBJ2-1; a weak D match, TRBD1 (5 bases). The V gene lost 0 bases and the J gene lost 1 base, with 10 bases spanning the gap. Per germline, CDR1 SGHTA and CDR2 FQGNSA. The CDR3 covers 16 residues. CDR3 nucleotide sequence: TGTGCCAGCAGCTTAGCCGGTCCAGGGTCCTACAATGAGCAGTTCTTC. It specifies CASSLAGPGSYNEQFF.

The gene calls are TRBV7-9 and TRBJ2-2, with a weak D call TRBD1 (5 bases). The CDR3 has 14 amino acids. CDR1 SEHNR and CDR2 FQNEAQ come from the germline V gene (reference sequence). V shed 5 bases and J shed 7 bases, with 14 bases lying between them. CDR3 region: CASSVQGRNGELFF. The CDR3, as DNA: TGTGCCAGCAGCGTGCAGGGAAGGAACGGGGAGCTGTTTTTT.

The rearrangement links TRBV7-9 to TRBJ2-7; maybe TRBD1 (6 bases). This CDR3 has 17 residues. Trimming stripped 2 bases from V and 0 bases from J, with 17 bases between. Germline CDR1 SEHNR, CDR2 FQNEAQ (reference sequence). The CDR3 sequence: CASSLSPGHQPSYEQYF. CDR3 DNA: TGTGCCAGCAGCTTATCTCCGGGACACCAACCCTCCTACGAGCAGTACTTC.

The chain's CDR3 is CASSRLIGVNQPQHF. DNA of the CDR3: TGTGCCAGCAGTCGCCTCATCGGGGTCAATCAGCCCCAGCATTTT. This sequence joins TRBV12-3 or TRBV12-4 and TRBJ1-5; no firm D call. The CDR3 spans 15 residues. V was pared by 5 bases and J by 3 bases, with 14 bases between.

This chain connects TRBV4-3 to TRBJ2-1; TRBD2 matches at 8 bases. This CDR3 spans 17 amino acids. Germline V gene sequence: CDR1 LGHNA, CDR2 YSLEER. The J segment lost 5 bases and the V segment lost 4 bases, leaving 13 bases of the junction unmatched. Written as DNA, the CDR3 is TGCGCCAGCAGCCGCCGGGTTGCGGGGGGAATAAACAATGAGCAGTTCTTC. Residues: CASSRRVAGGINNEQFF.

Only one count was recorded for this clonotype. The V gene is TRBV28, the J gene TRBJ2-5, with D perhaps being TRBD1 or TRBD2 (5 bases each). The J call is doubtful: the DNA matches TRBJ2-7 better. Germline assignment: CDR1 MDHEN and CDR2 SYDVKM. This CDR3 is 13 amino acids long. The CDR3 region has the DNA TGTGCCAGCAGTTTAGGGACCAACACCGAGCAGTACTTC. Its protein product is CASSLGTNTEQYF.

The chain has TRBV7-2 and TRBJ1-6; 10 bases line up with TRBD1. The CDR3 totals 15 residues. Germline trimming cut 5 bases from V and 5 bases from J; bases unmatched to any gene: 3. Germline CDR1 SGHTA, CDR2 FQGNSA. The CDR3 coding sequence is TGTGCCAGCAGCCGGGACAGGGGAGATAATTCACCCCTCCACTTT. Protein sequence: CASSRDRGDNSPLHF.

The V call is TRBV18, the J call TRBJ2-1; D call uncertain. The V gene's germline CDR1 is KGHSH and CDR2 LQKENI. Trimming removed 1 base at V and 0 bases at J, with 13 bases between. The CDR3 has 17 residues. The CDR3, as DNA: TGTGCCAGCTCACCACGAGGCCGTCCGAGCTCCTACAATGAGCAGTTCTTC. It encodes CASSPRGRPSSYNEQFF.

This chain connects TRBV28 to TRBJ2-3, with D unclear. The CDR3 covers 15 residues. CDR1 and CDR2 (germline): MDHEN, SYDVKM. Trimming shortened V by 4 bases and J by 0 bases, and 11 bases separated the two germline ends. The CDR3 loop is CASSSGLHSTDTQYF. The CDR3, as DNA: TGTGCCAGCAGTTCCGGTCTACATAGCACAGATACGCAGTATTTT.

V usage is TRBV28 and J usage is TRBJ1-2; unclear D gene. From germline, CDR1 is MDHEN and CDR2 SYDVKM. The CDR3 sequence is 14 residues long. Trimming left V 8 bases short and J 2 bases short, with 15 bases between. CDR3 DNA: TGTGCCAGCTCCCCGCCGGGAGAGAACTATGGCTACACCTTC. It translates to CASSPPGENYGYTF.

This clonotype has more than one count but fewer than ten. The rearrangement links TRBV12-3 or TRBV12-4 to TRBJ2-6; TRBD1 agrees at 7 bases. The J segment lost 0 bases and the V segment lost 5 bases, leaving 10 bases of the junction unmatched. The length of the CDR3 is 18 residues. The CDR3 DNA sequence: TGTGCCAGCAGTCCTCGGGACAGACTTACCTCTGGGGCCAACGTCCTGACTTTC. It specifies CASSPRDRLTSGANVLTF.

V is TRBV7-8 and J is TRBJ2-6; D uncertain. Germline V gives CDR1 SGHVS, CDR2 FQNEAQ. Trimming removed 2 bases from V and 5 bases from J, with 13 bases in between. This CDR3 has 16 amino acids. CDR3 DNA: TGTGCCAGCAGCTTAAACTACCTTTCTCGGGCCAACGTCCTGACTTTC. Amino acids: CASSLNYLSRANVLTF.

The chain uses TRBV28 and TRBJ2-4, with no clear D. Deletions cut 2 bases from V and 7 bases from J, with 3 bases between. Germline loops: CDR1 MDHEN, CDR2 SYDVKM. CDR3 size: 11 residues. The chain's CDR3 is CASSLTNIQYF. The CDR3 coding sequence is TGTGCCAGCAGTTTAACTAACATTCAGTACTTC.

In this sample, this clonotype turned up a few times. The chain employs TRBV7-2 and TRBJ2-5; 8 nucleotides agree with TRBD1. The closer fit of TRBJ2-7 to the DNA end suggests the J call may be wrong. The CDR3 is made up of 15 amino acids. Germline V gene lookup returns CDR1 SGHTA and CDR2 FQGNSA. DNA of the CDR3: TGTGCCAGCAGCTTGTTCGTTCAGGGGGCCAACGAGCAGTACTTC. Encoded protein: CASSLFVQGANEQYF.

This chain connects TRBV29-1 to TRBJ1-1, with D uncertain. Germline values: CDR1 SQVTM, CDR2 ANQGSEA. This CDR3 is 14 amino acids long. V lost 3 bases and J 1 base, leaving 12 bases between the germline ends. Here the CDR3 DNA reads TGCAGCGTTGAGAGGCCTTTATCGAACACTGAAGCTTTCTTT. Translation: CSVERPLSNTEAFF.

This clonotype has just a few counts. This chain uses TRBV7-3 with TRBJ2-1, with TRBD2 identical over 9 bases. The length of the CDR3 is 13 residues. V dropped 5 bases and J dropped 6; count of bases not matched to a gene: 2. Germline loops: CDR1 SGHTA, CDR2 FQGTGA. The CDR3 reads CASSTGLANEQFF. The CDR3 DNA reads as TGTGCCAGCAGCACGGGACTAGCCAATGAGCAGTTCTTC.

This rearrangement joins TRBV13 to TRBJ2-7; D may correspond to TRBD1 or TRBD2 (5 bases each). The CDR3 has 16 amino acids. Germline-derived CDR1 and CDR2 are PRHDT and FYEKMQ (reference sequence). Trimming left V 1 base short and J 4 bases short, with 17 bases between. The CDR3 is CASSLELAGRTYEQYF. The CDR3 DNA follows: TGTGCCAGCAGCTTAGAACTGGCAGGGAGAACTTACGAGCAGTACTTC.

This clonotype has a handful of counts. The J gene is TRBJ2-3, the V gene TRBV5-1, with 7 bases fitting TRBD1. CDR3 length: 15 residues. Trimming took 3 bases from V and 2 from J; bases not matched to a gene: 6. Germline CDR1 reads SGHRS; CDR2 reads YFSETQ. The CDR3 region is CASSSLTGDTDTQYF. The DNA for the CDR3 is TGCGCCAGCAGCTCCCTAACAGGGGACACAGATACGCAGTATTTT.

V gene TRBV20-1 combines with J gene TRBJ1-2; 8 nucleotides match TRBD1. V gave up 6 bases and J gave up 8 bases; unmatched junction bases: 14. Germline V gene lookup returns CDR1 DFQATT and CDR2 SNEGSKA (reference sequence). This CDR3 is 14 amino acids long. DNA for the CDR3: TGCAGTGCCAGCACCCTCGACAGGGGCGAGGGCTACACCTTC. It is translated as CSASTLDRGEGYTF.

V gene TRBV18 combines with J gene TRBJ2-1; 8 bases line up with TRBD2. J lost 5 bases, V lost 5 bases, and 8 bases had no gene match. The germline CDR1 and CDR2 sequences are KGHSH and LQKENI. The CDR3 consists of 15 residues. CDR3 protein: CASSFLSLADNEQFF. CDR3 bases: TGTGCCAGCTCATTCCTTTCACTAGCGGACAATGAGCAGTTCTTC.

This clonotype was recorded only once. The chain is built from TRBV4-2 and TRBJ2-1; D is perhaps TRBD2 (6 bases). Germline loops: CDR1 LGHNA, CDR2 YNFKEQ. The CDR3 has 14 amino acids. Trimming pared 4 bases from V and 12 bases from J, leaving 19 bases between. The CDR3 DNA is TGTGCCAGCAGCCTAGGTTTTGGGGGGTTTGGGCAGTTCTTC. As protein: CASSLGFGGFGQFF.

V is TRBV7-2 and J is TRBJ1-6; unclear D gene. V lost 2 bases to trimming and J lost 6 bases, with 11 bases between them. The CDR3 covers 15 residues. Germline V gene sequence: CDR1 SGHTA, CDR2 FQGNSA. The CDR3 loop reads CASSLRDFGNSPLHF. The CDR3, as DNA: TGTGCCAGCAGCTTACGGGATTTTGGTAATTCACCCCTCCACTTT.

This sequence joins TRBV20-1 and TRBJ2-4, with D unclear. CDR1 and CDR2 from the germline V gene are DFQATT and SNEGSKA (reference sequence). The CDR3 runs 10 residues. Between the trimmed V and J ends, which lost 3 bases and 11 bases, there was a span of 8 bases. Here the CDR3 reads CSARFRVQYF. The CDR3 nucleotides are TGCAGTGCTAGGTTTCGTGTTCAGTACTTC.

The chain employs TRBV10-3 and TRBJ1-1; tentative D call: TRBD1 (5 bases). V lost 5 bases and J lost 4, with 11 bases in between. The CDR3 is 13 amino acids. Germline assignment: CDR1 ENHRY and CDR2 SYGVKD. CDR3 region: CAISPGLGTEAFF. The CDR3 coding sequence is TGTGCCATCAGTCCAGGGTTGGGCACTGAAGCTTTCTTT.

This clonotype was seen a few times. The chain has TRBV12-3 or TRBV12-4 and TRBJ2-3; D is ambiguous. The CDR3 sequence is 15 residues long. V was trimmed by 2 bases and J by 3 bases, leaving 12 bases between them. CDR3: CASSLSWAVTDTQYF. CDR3 DNA: TGTGCCAGCAGTTTATCATGGGCTGTAACAGATACGCAGTATTTT.

This chain links TRBV24-1 with TRBJ1-2; D gene unclear. The ends were cut back, 8 bases at V and 2 bases at J, with 5 bases in the middle. Germline CDR1 reads KGHDR; CDR2 reads SFDVKD. CDR3 size: 11 residues. The CDR3 loop is CATIWNYGYTF. The CDR3 DNA follows: TGTGCCACCATCTGGAACTATGGCTACACCTTC.

A remark on this clonotype: An end of the junction does not agree with germline; a read error may underlie this. CDR3 sequence: CAGSGGAYNEQFF. The DNA of the CDR3 is TGTGCCGGCAGTGGGGGGGCCTACAATGAGCAGTTCTTC. The V call is TRBV2, the J call TRBJ2-1; 7 nucleotides agree with TRBD2. CDR1 SNHLY and CDR2 FYNNEI come from the germline V gene. The CDR3 covers 13 residues. The variable domain in full, with the rest retrieved from reference TRBV2 and TRBJ2-1, is EPEVTQTPSHQVTQMGQEVILRCVPISNHLYFYWYRQILGQKVEFLVSFYNNEISEKSEIFDDQFSVERPDGSNFTLKIRSTKLEDSAMYFCAGSGGAYNEQFFGPGTRLTVL.

A few counts support this clonotype. V is TRBV5-1 and J is TRBJ2-1, with TRBD2 matching over 8 bases. CDR1 is SGHRS, CDR2 YFSETQ, per germline. The CDR3 is made up of 16 amino acids. V dropped 0 bases and J dropped 8; count of bases not matched to a gene: 10. The CDR3 reads CASSLEEGGGSDEQFF. The CDR3, as DNA: TGCGCCAGCAGCTTGGAGGAGGGCGGGGGGAGCGATGAGCAGTTCTTC.